The present TCR beta chain was sequenced within a study of T-cell memory formation after mild COVID-19. Study information: Among the donors, TCR clusters were largely specific to each donor.

Overall study results and limits: Whether day 37 second-wave clones are SARS-CoV-2-specific was not confirmed. Shrinking CD4+ clones were chiefly CM and EM; CD8+ ones were chiefly EMRA.

TCRalpha and TCRbeta libraries used 5'RACE with constant-segment primers and UMIs. MiXCR was run by TCRdb on the 5' RACE reads, yielding one entry per CDR3 protein. The repertoire has under 400,000 distinct CDR3 sequences, 25% to 30% of them found once; the top ten carry roughly 14%. A note on this clonotype: Its antigen remains unidentified.

The V gene lost 0 bases and the J gene lost 2 bases, with 12 bases spanning the gap. From germline, CDR1 is LGHDT and CDR2 YNNKEL (reference sequence). This CDR3 contains 16 residues. The rearrangement uses TRBV3-1 and TRBJ2-3; a weak D match, TRBD2 (5 bases). The sample taken for sequencing was PBMCs or a T cell subset sorted from them (not recorded which). The source is an adult woman who had mild COVID-19 (a few samples of this study predate the infection). Cell type and time point are not known. DNA of the CDR3: TGTGCCAGCAGCCAAGATGGGAGCCCCCCCACAGATACGCAGTATTTT. It codes for CASSQDGSPPTDTQYF.